One TCR beta chain is described in this entry. What it binds is unknown. This table comes from immunoSEQ multiplex PCR, and its TCRdb copy is limited to in-frame clones, with some not included. The table lists some 180,000 clones, more than 85% of them singletons, with less than 2% in the top ten. This sample is part of a study of T cell responses to AZD1222 COVID-19 vaccine. General study results and limits: Close to half of spike-specific TCRs reportedly recognize unmutated variant regions. Spike-specific TCRs gained breadth and depth after people received two AZD1222 doses. White British ancestry dominated among donors, who included more females, and clonal diversity was possibly underestimated.

Trimming removed 1 base at V and 0 bases at J, with 9 bases between. CDR3 length: 15 amino acids. Germline V gene lookup returns CDR1 SGHDT and CDR2 YYEEEE. The receptor was isolated from an adult who received the AZD1222 COVID-19 vaccine. This chain joins TRBV5-6 and TRBJ2-3; D is undetermined. The material was peripheral blood, obtained 28 days after the second AZD1222 dose. DNA of the CDR3: TGTGCCAGCAGCTTGCCGCCAGCTAGCACAGATACGCAGTATTTT. This encodes CASSLPPASTDTQYF.